These 14 T cell receptor beta chains originate from one sample sequenced in a study of T-cell reconstitution after alpha-beta-depleted transplantation in children. Findings of the study overall: Hyperexpanded clones declined; after one year, newly produced T cells mostly supplied diversity.

Unique molecular identifiers were built into the TCRbeta library. TCRdb reprocessed the PCR reads via MiXCR and lists one record per CDR3 protein. Counted here are some 300,000 distinct CDR3 sequences, roughly 7.8% occurring once; the ten biggest clones make up about 8.2%. No antigens are known for them. This sample comprised peripheral blood, obtained 360 days after TCRalphabeta/CD19-depleted stem cell transplant. Source of these receptors: a female patient aged 2-9 years who had a stem cell transplant for Fanconi anemia, so the T cells may come from the graft donor.

The table lists this clonotype with a few counts. V is TRBV6-1 and J is TRBJ1-1; 7 bases line up with TRBD1. V lost 3 bases to trimming and J lost 0 bases; unmatched junction nucleotides: 1. CDR3 length: 14 residues. From germline, CDR1 is MNHNS and CDR2 SASEGT. The CDR3 coding sequence is TGTGCCAGCAGTGACGGACAGGTGAACACTGAAGCTTTCTTT. Amino acid sequence: CASSDGQVNTEAFF.

About this clonotype itself: The CDR3 ends on some other residue instead of the conserved phenylalanine or tryptophan, so this is likely a read error. The limits of the CDR3 on the DNA are not certain, so only TCRdb's listed CDR3 is given. The J gene is TRBJ1-4, the V gene TRBV20-1; the table names TRBD1, a call not compared with the DNA. The CDR3 length equals 11 residues, ends included. Germline assignment: CDR1 DFQATT and CDR2 SNEGSKA (reference sequence). CDR3 sequence: CSARDRAARGL.

This clonotype was observed at least ten times. V gene TRBV20-1 combines with J gene TRBJ2-1; no definite D call. V lost 1 base, J lost 5 bases, and 6 bases lay in between. The CDR3 length is 12 residues. The germline gives CDR1 DFQATT, CDR2 SNEGSKA (reference sequence). CDR3 loop: CSARVRNNEQFF. CDR3 DNA: TGCAGTGCTAGAGTTCGGAACAATGAGCAGTTCTTC.

This clonotype occurred many times. The chain employs TRBV6-5 and TRBJ2-2, with no clear D. The CDR3 is 16 amino acids. The V and J ends lost 1 base and 0 bases respectively, with 9 bases between them. In germline, CDR1 is MNHEY, CDR2 SVGAGI. The CDR3 here is CASSYYSSTNTGELFF. For the CDR3, the DNA is TGTGCCAGCAGTTACTACTCCAGCACGAACACCGGGGAGCTGTTTTTT.

This clonotype was seen more than once but under ten times. The V gene is TRBV20-1, the J gene TRBJ2-2; a possible D gene is TRBD1 (6 bases). The CDR3 runs 13 residues. The V gene lost 6 bases and the J gene lost 2 bases, with 10 bases spanning the gap. Germline V lookup: CDR1 DFQATT, CDR2 SNEGSKA (reference sequence). DNA for the CDR3: TGCAGTGCCAGGGACATTAACACCGGGGAGCTGTTTTTT. It is translated as CSARDINTGELFF.

This clonotype was recorded at least ten times. For the CDR3, the DNA is TGTGCCAGCAGTTTATACAGAAGGAATGAGCAGTTCTTC. This gives the protein CASSLYRRNEQFF. The V gene is TRBV27, the J gene TRBJ2-1; D gene ambiguous. Trimming took off 1 base at V and 7 bases at J, with 8 bases between the two ends. From germline, CDR1 is MNHEY and CDR2 SMNVEV (reference sequence). CDR3 length equals 13 residues.

The chain joins TRBV25-1 to TRBJ1-2; D call uncertain. The V gene lost 6 bases and the J gene lost 2 bases, with 16 bases spanning the gap. Germline CDR1 reads MGHDK; CDR2 reads SYGVNS. The CDR3 has 15 residues. CDR3 region: CASSEMAGENYGYTF. CDR3 sequence (DNA): TGTGCCAGCAGCGAAATGGCTGGGGAAAACTATGGCTACACCTTC.

This clonotype appeared many times. The chain is built from TRBV20-1 and TRBJ2-3; 10 bases are shared with TRBD1. Germline-derived CDR1 and CDR2 are DFQATT and SNEGSKA (reference sequence). CDR3 length equals 16 residues. The V and J ends lost 1 base and 2 bases, in that order; junction bases with no gene match: 6. The CDR3 is CSARVFGQGDTDTQYF. The CDR3 DNA follows: TGCAGTGCTAGAGTGTTCGGACAGGGGGACACAGATACGCAGTATTTT.

There are a few counts of this clonotype. The chain recombines TRBV30 with TRBJ2-7, with TRBD2 identical over 12 bases. Germline V CDR1 and CDR2: GTSNPN, SVGIG (reference sequence). The CDR3 sequence is 15 residues long. Trimming at V came to 0 bases and at J to 3 bases, leaving 3 bases not matched to a gene. This CDR3 is CAWSVRLAGDYEQYF. The DNA for the CDR3 is TGTGCCTGGAGTGTAAGACTAGCGGGGGACTACGAGCAGTACTTC.

This chain connects TRBV20-1 to TRBJ1-1; D is ambiguous. The CDR3 runs to 13 residues. Between the trimmed V and J ends, which lost 3 bases and 3 bases, there was a span of 11 bases. Germline CDR1 is DFQATT and CDR2 is SNEGSKA (reference sequence). Written as DNA, the CDR3 is TGCAGTGCTAGTCTCTCTGCGGACACTGAAGCTTTCTTT. Encoded protein: CSASLSADTEAFF.

This CDR3 reads CASSEAFPNTEAFF. In DNA form, the CDR3 reads TGTGCCAGCAGTGAAGCGTTCCCGAACACTGAAGCTTTCTTT. This chain uses TRBV2 with TRBJ1-1; no clear D gene. The CDR3 consists of 14 residues. Trimming removed 0 bases at V and 1 base at J, with 6 bases between. The germline CDR1 and CDR2 sequences are SNHLY and FYNNEI.

This clonotype was observed many times. The chain is built from TRBV29-1 and TRBJ2-1, with D unclear. Trimming removed 6 bases from V and 4 bases from J, with 10 bases in between. CDR1 is SQVTM, CDR2 ANQGSEA, per germline. The CDR3 sequence is 12 residues long. DNA for the CDR3: TGCAGCGTCCGGACGGATTACAATGAGCAGTTCTTC. As protein: CSVRTDYNEQFF.

Concerning this clonotype: The CDR3 end shows no conserved phenylalanine or tryptophan, and so a read error is likely. In DNA form, the CDR3 reads TGTGCCAGCAGTAGAGAGCGGGGGGGAAACCATGAGCAGTTCATC. Its translation: CASSRERGGNHEQFI. The chain employs TRBV6-1 and TRBJ2-1; 10 bases are a match to TRBD2. The CDR3 spans 15 residues. V trimming: 5 bases; J trimming: 8 bases; junction bases outside the gene matches: 9. Germline CDR1 is MNHNS and CDR2 is SASEGT.

This clonotype has just a few counts. This chain joins TRBV18 and TRBJ1-1; 7 positions agree with TRBD1. Germline V lookup: CDR1 KGHSH, CDR2 LQKENI. V lost 2 bases, J lost 2 bases, and 2 bases stayed unmatched. The CDR3 contains 14 residues. The CDR3: CASSPNRGNTEAFF. The CDR3, as DNA: TGTGCCAGCTCACCAAACAGGGGAAACACTGAAGCTTTCTTT.